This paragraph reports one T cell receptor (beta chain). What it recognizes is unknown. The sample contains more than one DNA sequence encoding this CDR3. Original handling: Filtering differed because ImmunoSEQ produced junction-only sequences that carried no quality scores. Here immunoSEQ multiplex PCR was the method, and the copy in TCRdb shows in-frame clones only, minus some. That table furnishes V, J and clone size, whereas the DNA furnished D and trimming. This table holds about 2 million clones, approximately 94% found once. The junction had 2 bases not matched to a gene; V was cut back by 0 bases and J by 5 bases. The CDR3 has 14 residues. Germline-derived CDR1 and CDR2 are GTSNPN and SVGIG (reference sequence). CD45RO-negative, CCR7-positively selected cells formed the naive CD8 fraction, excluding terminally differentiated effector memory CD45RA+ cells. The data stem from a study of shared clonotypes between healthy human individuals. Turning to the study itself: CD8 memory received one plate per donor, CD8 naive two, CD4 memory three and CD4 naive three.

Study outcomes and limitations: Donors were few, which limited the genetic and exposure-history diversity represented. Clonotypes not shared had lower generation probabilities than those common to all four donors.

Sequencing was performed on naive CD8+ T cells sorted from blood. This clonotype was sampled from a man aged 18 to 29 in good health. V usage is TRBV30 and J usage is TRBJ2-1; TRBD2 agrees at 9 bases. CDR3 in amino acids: CAWSVGGGDNEQFF. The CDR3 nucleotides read TGTGCCTGGAGTGTAGGCGGGGGGGACAATGAGCAGTTCTTC.